This TCR beta chain was recorded in a study of blood T cell repertoires in COVID-19 (dated by TCRdb to about 2020). Context from the whole study: The collaborator samples originated in the United States, Italy and Spain and spanned the acute and convalescent phases of COVID-19. The material from the prospective study consisted of cDNA or gDNA derived from T cells, B-cell-depleted T cells, or PBMCs. Subjects who had been exposed to COVID-19, were actively infected with it, or had recovered from it provided the deeply sampled blood TCRbeta repertoires that made up the dataset. The repertoires were released in a freely available public database intended as a resource for research on the immune response to SARS-CoV-2. The samples were drawn from the first 160 participants of the ongoing ImmuneRACE study and from 950 to 1,500 subjects provided by 6 global collaborators. Sample metadata almost always included a de-identified subject ID, COVID-19 status, age in years and sex. HLA class I and class II types, where available, came from metadata supplied by the sample provider rather than from assay-based typing. Beyond this particular receptor, the publication reports: The quantity of clinical and demographic metadata differed by source and by participant and was supplied without curation.

Looking up the germline V gene yields CDR1 MNHEY and CDR2 SVGEGT. The CDR3 sequence holds 17 residues, the cysteine and phenylalanine included. The DNA shown is the 51-base CDR3, in frame from base 1. Between the V and J ends, shortened by 0 bases and 1 base respectively, the junction contains 15 bases. Whole blood was collected in K2EDTA tubes by collaborating institutions according to the institutions' own protocols. For TCRbeta analysis, collaborators shipped samples as frozen whole blood, isolated PBMCs, or DNA extracted from either of those sample types. TCRbeta CDR3 regions were amplified from genomic DNA using the immunoSEQ Assay, a bias-controlled multiplex PCR. On the authors' methods: The number of nucleated cells in each sample was estimated by amplification of reference gene primers within the assay. Sequence reads were collapsed and filtered to measure the absolute abundance of every unique TCRbeta CDR3 rearrangement. For each sample, productive Simpson clonality was calculated as the square root of Simpson's diversity index across productive rearrangements. The clones in this table, taken by TCRdb from immuneACCESS, are in-frame only. Not every clone is retained; where verified, under half of the shortfall comes from an unresolved V gene, and the cause of the rest is unknown. The V and J calls and clone size come from that table; D and trimming were worked out from the DNA. This sample comprises over 130,000 clones, 60% to 80% of them detected only once. The ten largest clonotypes hold about 8.4% of the sample.

Points on this clone: Its binding antigen is unknown. No base quality information exists; no much larger clone differs at one position.

Sequencing input: peripheral blood. The sequence was obtained from a woman aged 45-65 years with active or convalescent COVID-19. The V gene is TRBV6-2 or TRBV6-3 and the J gene is TRBJ1-1, with TRBD1 as a weak D call on 5 bases. At the DNA level, the sequence is TGTGCCAGCAGTTACTCGGAAGGACACCTGCAGAACACTGAAGCTTTCTTT. Translated, it gives CASSYSEGHLQNTEAFF.